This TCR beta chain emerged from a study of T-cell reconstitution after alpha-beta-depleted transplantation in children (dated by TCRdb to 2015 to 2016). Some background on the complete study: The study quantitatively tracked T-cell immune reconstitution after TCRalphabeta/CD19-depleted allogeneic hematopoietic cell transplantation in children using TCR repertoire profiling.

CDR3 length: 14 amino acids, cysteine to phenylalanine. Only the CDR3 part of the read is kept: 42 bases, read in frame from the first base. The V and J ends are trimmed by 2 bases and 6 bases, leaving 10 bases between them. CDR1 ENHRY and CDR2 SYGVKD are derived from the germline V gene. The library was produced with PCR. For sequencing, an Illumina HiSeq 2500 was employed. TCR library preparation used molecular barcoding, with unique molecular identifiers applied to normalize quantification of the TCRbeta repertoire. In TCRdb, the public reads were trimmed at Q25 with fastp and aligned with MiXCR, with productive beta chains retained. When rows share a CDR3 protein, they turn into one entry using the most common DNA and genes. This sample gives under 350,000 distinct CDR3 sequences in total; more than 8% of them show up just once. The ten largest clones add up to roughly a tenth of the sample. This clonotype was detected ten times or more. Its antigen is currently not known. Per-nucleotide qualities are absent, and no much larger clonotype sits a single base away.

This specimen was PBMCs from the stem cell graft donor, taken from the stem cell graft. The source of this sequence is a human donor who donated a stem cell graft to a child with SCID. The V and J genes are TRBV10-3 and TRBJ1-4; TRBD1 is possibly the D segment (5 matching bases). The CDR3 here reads CAISEQGVYEKLFF. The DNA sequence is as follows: TGTGCCATCAGTGAGCAAGGGGTATATGAAAAACTGTTTTTT.